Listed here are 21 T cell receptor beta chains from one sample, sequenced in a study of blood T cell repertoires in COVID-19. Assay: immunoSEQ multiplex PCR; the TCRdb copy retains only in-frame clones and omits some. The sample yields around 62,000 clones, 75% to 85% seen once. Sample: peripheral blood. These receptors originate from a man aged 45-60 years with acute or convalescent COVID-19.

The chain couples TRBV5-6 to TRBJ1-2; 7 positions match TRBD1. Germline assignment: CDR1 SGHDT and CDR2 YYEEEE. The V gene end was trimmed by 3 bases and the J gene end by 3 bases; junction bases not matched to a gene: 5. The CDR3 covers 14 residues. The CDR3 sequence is CASSSQGVDYGYTF. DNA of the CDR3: TGTGCCAGCAGCTCCCAGGGGGTCGACTATGGCTACACCTTC.

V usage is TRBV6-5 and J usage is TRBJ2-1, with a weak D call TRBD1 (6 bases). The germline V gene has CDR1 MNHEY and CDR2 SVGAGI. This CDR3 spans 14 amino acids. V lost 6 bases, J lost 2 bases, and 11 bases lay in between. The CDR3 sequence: CASSKTGPYNEQFF. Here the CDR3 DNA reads TGTGCCAGCAGCAAGACAGGTCCCTACAATGAGCAGTTCTTC.

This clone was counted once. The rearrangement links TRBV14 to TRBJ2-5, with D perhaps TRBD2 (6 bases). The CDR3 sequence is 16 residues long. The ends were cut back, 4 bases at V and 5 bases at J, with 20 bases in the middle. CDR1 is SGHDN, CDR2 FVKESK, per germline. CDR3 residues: CASSPTRIAAAETQYF. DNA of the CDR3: TGTGCCAGCAGCCCCACCCGGATAGCGGCCGCGGAGACCCAGTACTTC. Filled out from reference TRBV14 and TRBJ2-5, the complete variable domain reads EAGVTQFPSHSVIEKGQTVTLRCDPISGHDNLYWYRRVMGKEIKFLLHFVKESKQDESGMPNNRFLAERTGGTYSTLKVQPAELEDSGVYFCASSPTRIAAAETQYFGPGTRLLVL.

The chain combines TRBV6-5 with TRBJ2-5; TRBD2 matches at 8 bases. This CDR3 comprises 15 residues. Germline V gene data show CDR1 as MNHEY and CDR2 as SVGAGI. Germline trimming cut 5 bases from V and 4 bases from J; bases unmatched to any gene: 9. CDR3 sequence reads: CASSLSGGWGETQYF. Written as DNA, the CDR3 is TGTGCCAGCAGTCTCAGCGGGGGTTGGGGAGAGACCCAGTACTTC.

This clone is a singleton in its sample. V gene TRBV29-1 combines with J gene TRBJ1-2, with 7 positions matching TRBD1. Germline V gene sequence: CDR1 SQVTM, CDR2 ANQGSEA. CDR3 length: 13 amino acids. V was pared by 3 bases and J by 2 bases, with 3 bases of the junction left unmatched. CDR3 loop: CSVDGRGNYGYTF. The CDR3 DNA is TGCAGCGTTGACGGCAGGGGGAACTATGGCTACACCTTC.

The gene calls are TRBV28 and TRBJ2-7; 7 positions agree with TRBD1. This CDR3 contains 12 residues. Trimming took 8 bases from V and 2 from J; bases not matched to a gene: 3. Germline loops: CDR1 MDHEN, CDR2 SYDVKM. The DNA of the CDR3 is TGTGCCAGCCGGCAGGGGGCCTACGAGCAGTACTTC. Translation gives CASRQGAYEQYF. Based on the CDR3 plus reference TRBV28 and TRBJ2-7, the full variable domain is DVKVTQSSRYLVKRTGEKVFLECVQDMDHENMFWYRQDPGLGLRLIYFSYDVKMKEKGDIPEGYSVSREKKERFSLILESASTNQTSMYLCASRQGAYEQYFGPGTRLTVT.

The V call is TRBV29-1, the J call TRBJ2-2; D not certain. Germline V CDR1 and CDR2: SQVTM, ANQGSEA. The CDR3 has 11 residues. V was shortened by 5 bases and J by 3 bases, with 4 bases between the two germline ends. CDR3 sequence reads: CSVRDTGELFF. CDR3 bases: TGCAGCGTTCGTGACACCGGGGAGCTGTTTTTT.

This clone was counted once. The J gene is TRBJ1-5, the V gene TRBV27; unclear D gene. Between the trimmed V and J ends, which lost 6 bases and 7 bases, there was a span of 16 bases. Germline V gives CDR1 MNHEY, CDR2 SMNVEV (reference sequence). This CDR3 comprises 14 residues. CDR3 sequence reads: CASRPGGDHQPQHF. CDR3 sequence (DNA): TGTGCCAGCAGGCCCGGAGGTGATCACCAGCCCCAGCATTTT.

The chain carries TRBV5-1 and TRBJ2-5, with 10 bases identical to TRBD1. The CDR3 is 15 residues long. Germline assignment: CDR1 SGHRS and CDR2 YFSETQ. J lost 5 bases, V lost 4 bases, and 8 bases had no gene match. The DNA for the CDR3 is TGCGCCAGCAGCCGGACAGGGGGACTAACCGAGACCCAGTACTTC. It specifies CASSRTGGLTETQYF.

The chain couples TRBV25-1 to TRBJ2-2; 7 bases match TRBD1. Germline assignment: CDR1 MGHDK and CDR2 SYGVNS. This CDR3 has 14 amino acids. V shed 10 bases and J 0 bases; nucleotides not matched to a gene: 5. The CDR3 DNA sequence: TGTGCCACAGGGACAGACGCGAACACCGGGGAGCTGTTTTTT. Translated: CATGTDANTGELFF.

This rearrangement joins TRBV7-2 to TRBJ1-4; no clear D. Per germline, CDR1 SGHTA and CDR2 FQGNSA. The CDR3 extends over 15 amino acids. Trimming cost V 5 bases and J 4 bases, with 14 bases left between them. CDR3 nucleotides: TGTGCCAGCAGCCACCAAAAAGGAGATAATGAAAAACTGTTTTTT. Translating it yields CASSHQKGDNEKLFF.

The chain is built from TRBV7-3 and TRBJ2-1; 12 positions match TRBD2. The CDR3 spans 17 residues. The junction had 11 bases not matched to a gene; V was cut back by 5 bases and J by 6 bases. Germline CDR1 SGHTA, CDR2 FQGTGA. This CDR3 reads CASSLTRTSGEVNEQFF. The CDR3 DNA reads TGTGCCAGCAGCCTCACCCGGACTAGCGGGGAGGTCAATGAGCAGTTCTTC.

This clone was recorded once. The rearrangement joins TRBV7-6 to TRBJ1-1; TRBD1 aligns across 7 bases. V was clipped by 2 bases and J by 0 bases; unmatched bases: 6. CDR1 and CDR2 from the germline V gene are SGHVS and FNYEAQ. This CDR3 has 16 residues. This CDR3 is CASSLFTGEMNTEAFF. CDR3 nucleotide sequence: TGTGCCAGCAGCTTATTTACAGGGGAAATGAACACTGAAGCTTTCTTT.

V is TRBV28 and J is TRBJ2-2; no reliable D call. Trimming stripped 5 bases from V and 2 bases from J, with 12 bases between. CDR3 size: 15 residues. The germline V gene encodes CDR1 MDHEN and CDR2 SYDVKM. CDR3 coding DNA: TGTGCCAGCAGTCCCGCAGGATCAAACACCGGGGAGCTGTTTTTT. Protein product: CASSPAGSNTGELFF. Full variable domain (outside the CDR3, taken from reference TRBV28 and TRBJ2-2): DVKVTQSSRYLVKRTGEKVFLECVQDMDHENMFWYRQDPGLGLRLIYFSYDVKMKEKGDIPEGYSVSREKKERFSLILESASTNQTSMYLCASSPAGSNTGELFFGEGSRLTVL.

CDR3 in amino acids: CAWSAGQVNEKLFF. The CDR3 bases are TGTGCCTGGAGCGCGGGACAGGTGAATGAAAAACTGTTTTTT. The V call is TRBV30, the J call TRBJ1-4; 8 bases are shared with TRBD1. Per the germline V gene, CDR1 is GTSNPN and CDR2 is SVGIG (reference sequence). CDR3 size: 14 residues. With V trimmed by 3 bases and J by 5 bases, 5 bases remained unmatched.

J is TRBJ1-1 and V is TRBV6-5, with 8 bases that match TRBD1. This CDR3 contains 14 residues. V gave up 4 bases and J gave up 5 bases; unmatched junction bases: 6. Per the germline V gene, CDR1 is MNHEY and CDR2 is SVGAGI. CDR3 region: CASSWGQGATEAFF. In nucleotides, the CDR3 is TGTGCCAGCAGTTGGGGCCAGGGGGCAACTGAAGCTTTCTTT.

CDR3 DNA sequence: TGTGCCAGCAGTGCAACTAGCGGGGCCCGCTCCTACGAGCAGTACTTC. Its translation: CASSATSGARSYEQYF. The rearrangement links TRBV2 to TRBJ2-7, with 10 nucleotides matching TRBD2. J was trimmed by 0 bases and V by 4 bases; bases with no gene match: 6. Germline CDR1 and CDR2: SNHLY and FYNNEI. The CDR3 covers 16 residues.

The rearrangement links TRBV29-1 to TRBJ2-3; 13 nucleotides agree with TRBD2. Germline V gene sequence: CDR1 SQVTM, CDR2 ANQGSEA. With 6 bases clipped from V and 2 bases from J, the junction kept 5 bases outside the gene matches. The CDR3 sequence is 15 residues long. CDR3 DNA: TGCAGCGTGAGACTAGCGGGGGGTCACACAGATACGCAGTATTTT. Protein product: CSVRLAGGHTDTQYF.

DNA for the CDR3: TGCGCCAGCAGCCAAGGGAGTCGGACAGGGAAGATATATGGCTACACCTTC. It translates to CASSQGSRTGKIYGYTF. The V gene is TRBV4-1, the J gene TRBJ1-2; 8 bases agree with TRBD1. The J segment lost 5 bases and the V segment lost 1 base, leaving 12 bases of the junction unmatched. The CDR3 spans 17 residues. Germline values: CDR1 MGHRA, CDR2 YSYEKL.

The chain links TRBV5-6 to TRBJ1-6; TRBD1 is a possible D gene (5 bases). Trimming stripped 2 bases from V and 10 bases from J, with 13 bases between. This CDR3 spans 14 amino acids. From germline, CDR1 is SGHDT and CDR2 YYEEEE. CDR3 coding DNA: TGTGCCAGCAGCTTAGTAGGGGATGGGTCACCCCTCCACTTT. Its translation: CASSLVGDGSPLHF.

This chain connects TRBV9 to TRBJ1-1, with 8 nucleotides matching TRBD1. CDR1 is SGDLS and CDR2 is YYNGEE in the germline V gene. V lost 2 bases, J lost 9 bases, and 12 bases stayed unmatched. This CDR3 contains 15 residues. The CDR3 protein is CASSVSPGQVTKAFF. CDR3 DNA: TGTGCCAGCAGCGTCTCGCCGGGACAGGTGACAAAAGCTTTCTTT.